This T cell receptor (beta chain) is from a study of cytomegalovirus exposure and HLA in healthy donors. PCR used 60 Vbeta primers and 13 Jbeta primers. Sequenced by immunoSEQ multiplex PCR; TCRdb stores in-frame clones only, minus some. The sample yields about 140,000 clones, roughly 80% seen once. This clone turned up a few times. The V end was cut by 0 bases, the J end by 5 bases, with 14 bases between. CDR1 is SGHNT and CDR2 is YYREEE in the germline V gene (reference sequence). The CDR3 has 15 residues. The V gene is TRBV5-4, the J gene TRBJ1-1; D gene unclear. Material for sequencing was PBMCs. The TCR comes from a male donor in good health and CMV-seronegative. The CDR3 DNA sequence: TGTGCCAGCAGCTTGGGGAACCAGGTTTTTACTGAAGCTTTCTTT. It yields the protein CASSLGNQVFTEAFF.